The rows below give T cell receptor beta chains drawn from one sample of a study of cytotoxic CD8 clonotypes in ibrutinib-treated CLL. Produced via immunoSEQ multiplex PCR; TCRdb's table is partial and in-frame only. The sample has under 300,000 clones; around three quarters are singletons. Material: PBMCs, obtained after 24 months of ibrutinib treatment. The receptors come from a human donor with chronic lymphocytic leukemia. Each CDR3 is given with its conserved first and last residue. D genes are given only for firm matches. Clone size, where shown, is once, few, many, or a class for clones that have expanded.

clone_size,j_call,v_call,d_call,cdr3_nt,cdr3_aa
-,TRBJ2-7,TRBV27,TRBD2,TGTGCCAGCAGGAGCTCGGGACTAGCGGAGGCCTACGAGCAGTACTTC,CASRSSGLAEAYEQYF
-,TRBJ1-3,TRBV15,-,TGTGCCACCAGCACCGGGACGGGACCGAACACCATATATTTT,CATSTGTGPNTIYF
-,TRBJ1-1,TRBV29-1,-,TGCAGCGTCAGTAGGACAGAGACAGACGGGGCTGAAGCTTTCTTT,CSVSRTETDGAEAFF
-,TRBJ1-4,TRBV19,-,TGTGCCAGTAGTGGTCAGGGGAATGAAAAACTGTTTTTT,CASSGQGNEKLFF
-,TRBJ2-3,TRBV25-1,-,TGTGCCAGCAGTGATAGTGGCGGGAAGCTCACAGATACGCAGTATTTT,CASSDSGGKLTDTQYF
few,TRBJ2-7,TRBV7-3,TRBD1,TGTGCCAGCAGCCCCGGACAGGGGGCGGCGGAGCAGTACTTC,CASSPGQGAAEQYF
-,TRBJ1-4,TRBV19,-,TGTGCCAGTACGCCTCGACAACTTAATGAAAAACTGTTTTTT,CASTPRQLNEKLFF
-,TRBJ2-7,TRBV7-2,TRBD1,TGTGCCAGCAGCTTCAACAGGGGCTACGAGCAGTACTTC,CASSFNRGYEQYF
-,TRBJ2-1,TRBV10-1,TRBD1,TGCGCCAGCAGTGAGTCGTGGGACAGAGTACACAATGAGCAGTTCTTC,CASSESWDRVHNEQFF
-,TRBJ2-1,TRBV6-5,TRBD2,TGTGCCAGCAGTCTCGGGGGGGGGAACTACAATGAGCAGTTCTTC,CASSLGGGNYNEQFF
-,TRBJ2-3,TRBV27,-,TGTGCCAGCAACGGACTGTCCTCGACAGATACGCAGTATTTT,CASNGLSSTDTQYF
many,TRBJ2-7,TRBV5-1,-,TGCGCCAGCACGGGGGCACGGGACTTCCCCCCATACGAGCAGTACTTC,CASTGARDFPPYEQYF
-,TRBJ2-3,TRBV23-1,-,TGCGCCAGCAGTCTAAGGGGGAGCACAGATACGCAGTATTTT,CASSLRGSTDTQYF
-,TRBJ1-5,TRBV28,-,TGTGCCAGCAGTTACTACAGCCTGAATCAGCCCCAGCATTTT,CASSYYSLNQPQHF
-,TRBJ2-7,TRBV28,TRBD1,TGTGCCAGCAGCCCTGACAGGGTCAGCTACGAGCAGTACTTC,CASSPDRVSYEQYF
-,TRBJ1-1,TRBV28,TRBD1,TGTGCCGGTACCCATGACAGGGGAGGAAACACTGAAGCTTTCTTT,CAGTHDRGGNTEAFF
-,TRBJ2-7,TRBV7-3,TRBD2,TGTGCCAGCAGCCCTAGCGGGAACACCTACGAGCAGTACTTC,CASSPSGNTYEQYF
-,TRBJ1-5,TRBV2,-,TGTGCCAGCAGAGGTTGGCAGGGTCGAGATCAGCCCCAGCATTTT,CASRGWQGRDQPQHF
-,TRBJ2-3,TRBV11-1,-,TGTGCCAGCAGTTTTAGCACAGATACGCAGTATTTT,CASSFSTDTQYF
-,TRBJ2-5,TRBV6-5,-,TGTGCCAGCAGCCTGGACCAAGAGACCCAGTACTTC,CASSLDQETQYF
-,TRBJ2-1,TRBV11-1,-,TGTGCCAGCAGCTTAAAGCAGGGCCCTTGGGATGAGCAGTTCTTC,CASSLKQGPWDEQFF
-,TRBJ1-4,TRBV30,TRBD1,TGTGCCTGGAAGGGACAGGCCGAAAAACTGTTTTTT,CAWKGQAEKLFF
-,TRBJ2-1,TRBV19,TRBD1,TGTGCCAGTAGGCCCGGGACAGGGCTTTTGGATGAGCAGTTCTTC,CASRPGTGLLDEQFF
-,TRBJ1-2,TRBV10-3,-,TGTGCCATCAGTGAGTCGCACAGCCTCTATGGCTACACCTTC,CAISESHSLYGYTF
-,TRBJ1-5,TRBV28,TRBD1,TGTGCCAGCACCAAGATACAGGGGGCCAATCAGCCCCAGCATTTT,CASTKIQGANQPQHF
-,TRBJ2-7,TRBV29-1,-,TGCAGCGTTGAAGATCCCGGGGACACCTCCTACGAGCAGTACTTC,CSVEDPGDTSYEQYF
-,TRBJ2-5,TRBV19,-,TGTGCCAGTAGTATTGGAGGGCGGATTGAGACCCAGTACTTC,CASSIGGRIETQYF
-,TRBJ2-3,TRBV7-3,TRBD2,TGTGCCAGCAGCGCCTGGACTAGCGGGGGCCCAGATACGCAGTATTTT,CASSAWTSGGPDTQYF
-,TRBJ1-5,TRBV7-2,TRBD1,TGTGCCAGCAGCGACGGACAGGGAGCGAGTCAGCCCCAGCATTTT,CASSDGQGASQPQHF
-,TRBJ2-7,TRBV25-1,-,TGTGCCAGCAGAAGGGCTGTCGAGCAGTACTTC,CASRRAVEQYF
-,TRBJ2-2,TRBV7-3,-,TGTGCCAGCAGCACCCGTGGGGGTCCCGGGGAGCTGTTTTTT,CASSTRGGPGELFF
few,TRBJ2-7,TRBV7-9,-,TGTGCCAGCAGCCAGCCGGGACAAGTCTACGAGCAGTACTTC,CASSQPGQVYEQYF
-,TRBJ2-3,TRBV2,-,TGTGCCAGCACCGGACCCGAAATAGATACGCAGTATTTT,CASTGPEIDTQYF
-,TRBJ2-1,TRBV10-1,TRBD2,TGCGCCAGCAGTGGACGGACTAGCGGGAGCTACAATGAGCAGTTCTTC,CASSGRTSGSYNEQFF
-,TRBJ2-7,TRBV28,-,TGTGCCAGCAGTCAACCTGGGACACAATACGAGCAGTACTTC,CASSQPGTQYEQYF
-,TRBJ1-4,TRBV2,TRBD1,TGTGCCAGCACCCCCGGGGACAGACAGAGACCGGATGAAAAACTGTTTTTT,CASTPGDRQRPDEKLFF
-,TRBJ1-4,TRBV10-3,-,TGTGCCATCGGTGAAGAAAAACTGTTTTTT,CAIGEEKLFF
-,TRBJ2-5,TRBV14,-,TGTGCCAGCAGCCAAGCCTACGGCAGTTGGGGAGAGACCCAGTACTTC,CASSQAYGSWGETQYF
-,TRBJ2-1,TRBV7-3,TRBD2,TGTGCCAGCAGCTTAGACGTCGGCGGGGGCTCCTACAATGAGCAGTTCTTC,CASSLDVGGGSYNEQFF
-,TRBJ2-1,TRBV7-8,-,TGTGCCAGCAGCTTTCCGGTTTGGGATGAGCAGTTCTTC,CASSFPVWDEQFF
-,TRBJ2-3,TRBV28,-,TGTGCCAGCAGTTTATCTCAGGGAACAGATACGCAGTATTTT,CASSLSQGTDTQYF
-,TRBJ1-3,TRBV2,-,TGTGCCAGCAGCGTTAAACCGGGGCTAGCTGGAAACACCATATATTTT,CASSVKPGLAGNTIYF
-,TRBJ2-4,TRBV27,-,TGTGCCAGCAGTTCACAGGCAGGAAAAAACATTCAGTACTTC,CASSSQAGKNIQYF
few,TRBJ2-1,TRBV7-3,-,TGTGCCAGCAGCCCAAGAAATGAGCAGTTCTTC,CASSPRNEQFF